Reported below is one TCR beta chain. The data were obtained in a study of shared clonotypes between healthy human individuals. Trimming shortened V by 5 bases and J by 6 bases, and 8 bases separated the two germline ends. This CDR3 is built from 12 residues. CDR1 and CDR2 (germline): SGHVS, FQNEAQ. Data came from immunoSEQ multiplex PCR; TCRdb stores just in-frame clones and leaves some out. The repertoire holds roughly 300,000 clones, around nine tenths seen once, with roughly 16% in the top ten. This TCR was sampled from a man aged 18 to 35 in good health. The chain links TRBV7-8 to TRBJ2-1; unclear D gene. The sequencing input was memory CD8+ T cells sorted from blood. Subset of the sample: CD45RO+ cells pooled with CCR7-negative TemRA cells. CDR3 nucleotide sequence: TGTGCCAGCAGCGCTCCCCCCAATGAGCAGTTCTTC. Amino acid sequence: CASSAPPNEQFF.